This T cell receptor (beta chain) comes out of a study of CD8 T cells in ankylosing spondylitis. General study findings and limits: Earlier studies detected some motif variants in reactive arthritis synovial fluid and blood.

The authors made TCR beta libraries by quantitative 5'-RACE with molecular barcodes. TCRdb re-called the 5' RACE reads through MiXCR, storing one row per CDR3 protein. The table lists 180,000 or so distinct CDR3 sequences, more than 9% of them singletons. The CDR3 is made up of 14 amino acids. V was shortened by 2 bases and J by 5 bases, with 12 bases between the two germline ends. Germline V lookup: CDR1 LNHNV, CDR2 YYDKDF (reference sequence). In its sample, this clonotype was seen many times. The antigen is undetermined. Sequencing was done on a sample of blood, either unsorted or a sorted T cell fraction (not recorded which). This sequence was found in a male donor with ankylosing spondylitis or in good health (not recorded which). The chain combines TRBV15 with TRBJ2-5; the D is unclear. The CDR3 sequence is CATSRPGPEETQYF. Here the CDR3 DNA reads TGTGCCACCAGCAGACCTGGACCTGAGGAGACCCAGTACTTC.